Listed here are 22 T cell receptor beta chains from one sample, sequenced in a study of beta chain features in type 1 diabetes. Study findings and constraints: Shorter TCRB CDR3s, moderately but significantly so, were found in Type 1 diabetes patients in all four CD4+ subsets.

Expressed TCRB transcripts were sequenced after all isolated RNA was converted to cDNA. Method: immunoSEQ multiplex PCR; TCRdb's copy keeps in-frame clones and lacks some. The sample holds roughly 700,000 clones; 10% to 15% are singletons and the top ten take around 0.022%. Their antigens remain unidentified. Sequencing was performed on naive CD4+ T cells from blood. The receptors were gathered from a young man with type 1 diabetes.

This clone showed up just a few times. This chain connects TRBV30 to TRBJ2-5; TRBD2 matches 9 bases. Germline assignment: CDR1 GTSNPN and CDR2 SVGIG (reference sequence). V lost 5 bases to trimming and J lost 5 bases; unmatched junction nucleotides: 6. The CDR3 totals 13 residues. The CDR3 coding sequence is TGTGCCTGGCAGGCGGGGGGGGCCGAGACCCAGTACTTC. This translates into CAWQAGGAETQYF.

The chain employs TRBV6-5 and TRBJ1-6, with 10 positions matching TRBD1. Per the germline V gene, CDR1 is MNHEY and CDR2 is SVGAGI. The CDR3 contains 16 residues. J gave up 14 bases and V 1 base, and 11 bases lay outside the gene matches. The CDR3 spells CASSYFGQGGSSTLHF. For the CDR3, the DNA is TGTGCCAGCAGTTACTTTGGACAGGGGGGATCTTCCACCCTCCACTTT.

In its sample, this clone was seen a few times. CDR3 DNA: TGTGCCAGCAGTCCTGACAGCTACTATGGCTACACCTTC. It translates to CASSPDSYYGYTF. The V call is TRBV28, the J call TRBJ1-2; a possible D gene is TRBD1 (5 bases). This CDR3 has 13 amino acids. Germline values: CDR1 MDHEN, CDR2 SYDVKM. The V end was cut by 5 bases, the J end by 3 bases, with 10 bases between.

The chain uses TRBV6-5 and TRBJ1-3; D gene ambiguous. The germline V gene encodes CDR1 MNHEY and CDR2 SVGAGI. This CDR3 has 12 residues. Trimming removed 6 bases from V and 0 bases from J, with 3 bases in between. The CDR3, as DNA: TGTGCCAGCAGAAACTCTGGAAACACCATATATTTT. It is translated as CASRNSGNTIYF.

This chain connects TRBV5-1 to TRBJ2-7; D remains ambiguous. The germline V gene encodes CDR1 SGHRS and CDR2 YFSETQ. Trimming removed 5 bases at V and 0 bases at J, with 18 bases between. The CDR3 has 16 amino acids. The CDR3 DNA follows: TGCGCCAGCAGGATAAACAGCCTAGTTAGCTCCTACGAGCAGTACTTC. Amino acid sequence: CASRINSLVSSYEQYF.

This clone was found a few times. In DNA form, the CDR3 reads TGTGCCAGCAGTGCAGGGAACAGCCCGACGGATACGCAGTATTTT. Its protein is CASSAGNSPTDTQYF. V usage is TRBV25-1 and J usage is TRBJ2-3; D is perhaps TRBD1 (5 bases). The CDR3 has 15 amino acids. Per germline, CDR1 MGHDK and CDR2 SYGVNS. The ends were cut back, 4 bases at V and 6 bases at J, with 17 bases in the middle.

This chain uses TRBV6-5 with TRBJ1-5; no firm D call. Trimming removed 5 bases at V and 0 bases at J, with 8 bases between. There are 14 residues in the CDR3. Germline V CDR1 and CDR2: MNHEY, SVGAGI. The CDR3: CASSPTYSNQPQHF. DNA of the CDR3: TGTGCCAGCAGTCCAACTTATAGCAATCAGCCCCAGCATTTT.

This clone appeared a few times. The chain has TRBV18 and TRBJ1-4, with a possible D match to TRBD1 (5 bases). The CDR3 loop spans 12 amino acids. Germline V lookup: CDR1 KGHSH, CDR2 LQKENI. V gave up 8 bases and J gave up 6 bases, with 10 bases separating them. The CDR3 coding sequence is TGTGCCAGCGGGGCAGTGGATGAAAAACTGTTTTTT. Its translation: CASGAVDEKLFF.

On this clone itself: Compared with germline, one end of the junction differs, possibly owing to a read error. J is TRBJ1-1 and V is TRBV7-7, with unresolved D. This CDR3 has 13 amino acids. CDR1 is SSHAT, CDR2 FNYEAQ, per germline (reference sequence). The CDR3 loop is CASSPGPNTEAFF. As DNA, the CDR3 is TGTGCTAGCAGCCCCGGCCCGAACACTGAAGCTTTCTTT.

The chain couples TRBV11-3 to TRBJ2-1, with D tentatively TRBD2 (5 bases). Germline CDR1 SGHNT, CDR2 YENEEA. V was cut by 0 bases and J by 13 bases, with 13 bases left in between. The CDR3 spans 13 residues. The CDR3 here is CASSLDGVLDQFF. The CDR3 nucleotides read TGTGCCAGCAGCTTAGACGGGGTACTAGACCAGTTCTTC.

The V call is TRBV9, the J call TRBJ2-2; D is unclear. Germline lookup yields CDR1 SGDLS and CDR2 YYNGEE. The CDR3 runs 15 residues. V lost 5 bases to trimming and J lost 2 bases, with 13 bases between them. The CDR3 loop is CASRRGLGNTGELFF. CDR3 DNA: TGTGCCAGCAGACGTGGGCTAGGTAACACCGGGGAGCTGTTTTTT.

This clone has just a few counts. V usage is TRBV9 and J usage is TRBJ2-1, with D maybe TRBD2 (6 bases). CDR1 is SGDLS, CDR2 YYNGEE, per germline. This CDR3 contains 13 residues. V lost 0 bases to trimming and J lost 7 bases, with 8 bases between them. CDR3 in DNA: TGTGCCAGCAGCGTAGGACTAGTTAATGAGCAGTTCTTC. Protein product: CASSVGLVNEQFF.

This rearrangement joins TRBV10-3 to TRBJ1-4; no reliable D call. The ends were cut back, 11 bases at V and 5 bases at J, with 21 bases in the middle. This CDR3 comprises 15 residues. Germline loops: CDR1 ENHRY, CDR2 SYGVKD. In DNA, the CDR3 is TGTGCCTCCTCCCCGGTGGCCCAAGGCAATGAAAAACTGTTTTTT. This encodes CASSPVAQGNEKLFF.

Points on this clone: In the same sample, other DNA sequences code for this CDR3. This chain links TRBV5-4 with TRBJ1-5; D unresolved. Between the trimmed V and J ends, which lost 0 bases and 2 bases, there was a span of 9 bases. CDR1 is SGHNT and CDR2 is YYREEE in the germline V gene (reference sequence). This CDR3 contains 15 residues. CDR3 in amino acids: CASSLDGGGNQPQHF. DNA for the CDR3: TGTGCCAGCAGCTTGGACGGTGGCGGCAATCAGCCCCAGCATTTT.

This clone was observed a few times. J is TRBJ2-3 and V is TRBV30; TRBD1 aligns across 7 bases. Looked up from germline, CDR1 is GTSNPN and CDR2 is SVGIG (reference sequence). The CDR3 extends over 14 amino acids. The J segment lost 6 bases and the V segment lost 3 bases, leaving 9 bases of the junction unmatched. The CDR3 region is CAWRLQGPWDTQYF. CDR3 DNA: TGTGCCTGGAGACTACAGGGGCCGTGGGATACGCAGTATTTT.

This clone was seen more than once but under ten times. This rearrangement joins TRBV5-5 to TRBJ2-1, with D possibly TRBD1 on 6 matching bases. V gave up 4 bases and J gave up 5 bases, with 13 bases separating them. Germline V lookup: CDR1 SGHKS, CDR2 YYEKEE (reference sequence). This CDR3 spans 14 amino acids. The CDR3 region has the DNA TGTGCCAGCAGCCCGTTTAACAGGGACAATGAGCAGTTCTTC. Its protein product is CASSPFNRDNEQFF. Full variable domain (rest looked up from reference TRBV5-5 and TRBJ2-1): DAGVTQSPTHLIKTRGQQVTLRCSPISGHKSVSWYQQVLGQGPQFIFQYYEKEERGRGNFPDRFSARQFPNYSSELNVNALLLGDSALYLCASSPFNRDNEQFFGPGTRLTVL.

The chain has TRBV30 and TRBJ2-3, with TRBD1 matching over 7 bases. There are 11 residues in the CDR3. Trimming removed 5 bases from V and 9 bases from J; junction bases left unmatched: 5. From germline, CDR1 is GTSNPN and CDR2 SVGIG (reference sequence). The CDR3 bases are TGTGCCTGGGGGGAAGGGGGCACGCAGTATTTT. Its translation is CAWGEGGTQYF.

V gene TRBV5-4 combines with J gene TRBJ1-3, with D possibly matching TRBD1 (5 bases). The CDR3 consists of 15 residues. Trimming cost V 3 bases and J 3 bases, with 13 bases left between them. Germline V CDR1 and CDR2: SGHNT, YYREEE (reference sequence). CDR3 protein: CASSSADSSGNTIYF. CDR3 sequence (DNA): TGTGCCAGCAGCTCCGCCGACAGCAGTGGAAACACCATATATTTT. Full variable domain (rest looked up from reference TRBV5-4 and TRBJ1-3): ETGVTQSPTHLIKTRGQQVTLRCSSQSGHNTVSWYQQALGQGPQFIFQYYREEENGRGNFPPRFSGLQFPNYSSELNVNALELDDSALYLCASSSADSSGNTIYFGEGSWLTVV.

V gene TRBV6-5 combines with J gene TRBJ2-2, with D perhaps matching TRBD2 (5 bases). Germline CDR1 and CDR2: MNHEY and SVGAGI. The CDR3 runs 14 residues. Trimming shortened V by 5 bases and J by 5 bases, and 12 bases separated the two germline ends. CDR3 nucleotides: TGTGCCAGCAGTGTCCGAGGGAAAACCGGGGAGCTGTTTTTT. The encoded protein is CASSVRGKTGELFF.

This clone was counted a few times. The chain carries TRBV5-4 and TRBJ2-1; no reliable D call. The V end was cut by 9 bases, the J end by 8 bases, with 6 bases between. Germline loops: CDR1 SGHNT, CDR2 YYREEE (reference sequence). The CDR3 sequence is 9 residues long. This CDR3 reads CAIGYEQFF. As DNA, the CDR3 is TGTGCCATAGGCTATGAGCAGTTCTTC.

The gene calls are TRBV7-8 and TRBJ2-3; tentative D call: TRBD2 (6 bases). The CDR3 loop spans 16 amino acids. V was shortened by 5 bases and J by 4 bases, with 19 bases between the two germline ends. The germline gives CDR1 SGHVS, CDR2 FQNEAQ. Here the CDR3 reads CASSLQAGLGADTQYF. CDR3 DNA: TGTGCCAGCAGCCTACAGGCGGGGCTGGGCGCAGATACGCAGTATTTT.

The chain carries TRBV28 and TRBJ2-5; 9 bases are a match to TRBD1. CDR1 MDHEN and CDR2 SYDVKM come from the germline V gene. This CDR3 region has 14 residues. V dropped 6 bases and J dropped 4; count of bases not matched to a gene: 6. CDR3 residues: CASSSGQGVETQYF. Written as DNA, the CDR3 is TGTGCCAGCAGCTCGGGACAGGGAGTAGAGACCCAGTACTTC.